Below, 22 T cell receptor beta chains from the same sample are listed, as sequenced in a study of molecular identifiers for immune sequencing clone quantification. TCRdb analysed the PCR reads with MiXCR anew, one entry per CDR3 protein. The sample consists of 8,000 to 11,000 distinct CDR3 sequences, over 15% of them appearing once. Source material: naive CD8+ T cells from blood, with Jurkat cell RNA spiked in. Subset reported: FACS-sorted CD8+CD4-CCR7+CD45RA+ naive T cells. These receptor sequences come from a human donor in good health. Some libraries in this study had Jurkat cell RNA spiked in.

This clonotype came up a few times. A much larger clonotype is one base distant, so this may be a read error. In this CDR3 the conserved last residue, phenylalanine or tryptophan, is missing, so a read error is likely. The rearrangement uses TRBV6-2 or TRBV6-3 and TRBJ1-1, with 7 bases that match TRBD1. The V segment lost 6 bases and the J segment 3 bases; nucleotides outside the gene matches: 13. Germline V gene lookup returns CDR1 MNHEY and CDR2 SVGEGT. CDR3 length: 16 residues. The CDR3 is CASSRTGQSLDTEAFL. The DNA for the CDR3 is TGTGCCAGCAGCCGTACGGGACAGTCCTTGGACACTGAAGCTTTCCTT.

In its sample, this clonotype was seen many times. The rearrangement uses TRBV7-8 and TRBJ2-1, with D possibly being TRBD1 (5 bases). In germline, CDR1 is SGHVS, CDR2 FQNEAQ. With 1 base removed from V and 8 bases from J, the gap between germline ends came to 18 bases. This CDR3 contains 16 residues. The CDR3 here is CASSLVRQGSIHEQFF. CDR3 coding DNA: TGTGCCAGCAGCTTAGTCAGGCAGGGATCGATCCATGAGCAGTTCTTC.

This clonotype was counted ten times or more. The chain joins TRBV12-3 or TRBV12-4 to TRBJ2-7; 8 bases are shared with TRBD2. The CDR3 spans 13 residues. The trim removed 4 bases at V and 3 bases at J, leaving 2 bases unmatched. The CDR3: CASSWSGGYEQYF. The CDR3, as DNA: TGTGCCAGCAGTTGGAGCGGGGGCTACGAGCAGTACTTC.

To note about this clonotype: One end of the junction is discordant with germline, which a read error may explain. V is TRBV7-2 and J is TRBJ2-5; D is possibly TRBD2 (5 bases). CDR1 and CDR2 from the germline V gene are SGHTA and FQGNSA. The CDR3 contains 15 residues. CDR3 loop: CTGSLGSLAFETQYF. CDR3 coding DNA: TGTACCGGCAGCCTGGGGAGTCTAGCCTTCGAGACCCAGTACTTC.

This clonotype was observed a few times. The CDR3 protein is CSVEEGISNYGYTF. The DNA of the CDR3 is TGCAGCGTTGAAGAAGGGATTAGTAACTATGGCTACACCTTC. The chain combines TRBV29-1 with TRBJ1-2; D gene ambiguous. The CDR3 spans 14 residues. Trimming left V 0 bases short and J 1 base short, with 9 bases between. Looked up from germline, CDR1 is SQVTM and CDR2 is ANQGSEA.

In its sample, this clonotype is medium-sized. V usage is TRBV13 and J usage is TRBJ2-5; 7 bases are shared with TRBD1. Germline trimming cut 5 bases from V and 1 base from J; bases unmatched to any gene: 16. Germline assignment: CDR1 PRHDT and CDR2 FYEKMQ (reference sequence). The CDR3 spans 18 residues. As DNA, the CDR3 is TGTGCCAGCAGCGAGTCGAATAACAGGGGCCAGGTCCAAGAGACCCAGTACTTC. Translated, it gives CASSESNNRGQVQETQYF. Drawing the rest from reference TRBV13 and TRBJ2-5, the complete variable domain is AAGVIQSPRHLIKEKRETATLKCYPIPRHDTVYWYQQGPGQDPQFLISFYEKMQSDKGSIPDRFSAQQFSDYHSELNMSSLELGDSALYFCASSESNNRGQVQETQYFGPGTRLLVL.

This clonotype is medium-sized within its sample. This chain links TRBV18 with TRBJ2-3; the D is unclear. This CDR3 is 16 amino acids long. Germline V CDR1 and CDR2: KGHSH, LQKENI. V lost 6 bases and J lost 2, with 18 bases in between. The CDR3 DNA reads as TGTGCCAGCTCGCCAGCCCTGATGAAACTCACAGATACGCAGTATTTT. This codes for CASSPALMKLTDTQYF.

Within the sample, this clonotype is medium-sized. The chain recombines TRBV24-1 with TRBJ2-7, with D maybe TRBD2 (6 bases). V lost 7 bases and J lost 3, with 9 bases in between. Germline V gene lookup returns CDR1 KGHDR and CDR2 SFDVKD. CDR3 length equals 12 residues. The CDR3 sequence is CATSLGGYEQYF. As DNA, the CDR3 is TGTGCCACCAGCCTCGGGGGCTACGAGCAGTACTTC.

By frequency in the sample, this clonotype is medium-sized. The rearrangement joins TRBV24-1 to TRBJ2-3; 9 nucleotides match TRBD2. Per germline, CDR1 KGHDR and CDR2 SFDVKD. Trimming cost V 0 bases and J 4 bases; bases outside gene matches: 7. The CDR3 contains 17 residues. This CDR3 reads CATSDLVAGVVSDTQYF. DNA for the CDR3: TGTGCCACCAGTGATTTGGTAGCGGGAGTTGTTTCAGATACGCAGTATTTT.

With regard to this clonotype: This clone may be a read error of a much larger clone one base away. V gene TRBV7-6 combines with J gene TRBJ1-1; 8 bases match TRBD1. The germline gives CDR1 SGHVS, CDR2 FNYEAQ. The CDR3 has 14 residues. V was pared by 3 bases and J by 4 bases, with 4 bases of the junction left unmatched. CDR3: CASSLDRVSTEAFF. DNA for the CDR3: TGTGCCAGCAGCTTGGACAGGGTAAGCACTGAAGCTTTCTTT. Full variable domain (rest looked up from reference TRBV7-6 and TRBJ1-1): GAGVSQSPRYKVTKRGQDVALRCDPISGHVSLYWYRQALGQGPEFLTYFNYEAQQDKSGLPNDRFSAERPEGSISTLTIQRTEQRDSAMYRCASSLDRVSTEAFFGQGTRLTVV.

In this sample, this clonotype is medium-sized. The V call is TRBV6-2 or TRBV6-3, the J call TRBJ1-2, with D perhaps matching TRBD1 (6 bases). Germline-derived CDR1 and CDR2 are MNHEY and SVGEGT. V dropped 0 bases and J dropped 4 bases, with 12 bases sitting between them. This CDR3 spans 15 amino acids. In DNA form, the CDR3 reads TGTGCCAGCAGTTACTCGATTTCAGGGGCCTATGGCTACACCTTC. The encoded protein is CASSYSISGAYGYTF.

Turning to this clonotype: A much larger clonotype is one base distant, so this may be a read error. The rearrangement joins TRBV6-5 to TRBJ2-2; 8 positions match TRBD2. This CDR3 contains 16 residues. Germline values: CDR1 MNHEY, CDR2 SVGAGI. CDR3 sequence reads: CASSYAFSGNAGELFF. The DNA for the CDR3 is TGTGCCAGCAGTTACGCGTTTAGCGGGAACGCCGGGGAGCTGTTTTTT.

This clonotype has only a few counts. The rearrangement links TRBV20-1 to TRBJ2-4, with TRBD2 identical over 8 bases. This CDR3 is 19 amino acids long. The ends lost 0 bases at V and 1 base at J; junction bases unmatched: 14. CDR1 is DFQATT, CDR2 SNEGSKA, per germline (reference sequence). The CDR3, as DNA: TGCAGTGCTAGAGATCGGGTTCGGGAGGGCCCGGTTGCCAAAAACATTCAGTACTTC. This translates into CSARDRVREGPVAKNIQYF.

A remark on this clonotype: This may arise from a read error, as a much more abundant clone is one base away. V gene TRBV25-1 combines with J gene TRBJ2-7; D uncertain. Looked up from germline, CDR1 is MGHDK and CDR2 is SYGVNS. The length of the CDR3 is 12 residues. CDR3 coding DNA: TGTGCCGGCAGTGCGCTTGGCCGCGAGCAGTACTTC. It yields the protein CAGSALGREQYF.

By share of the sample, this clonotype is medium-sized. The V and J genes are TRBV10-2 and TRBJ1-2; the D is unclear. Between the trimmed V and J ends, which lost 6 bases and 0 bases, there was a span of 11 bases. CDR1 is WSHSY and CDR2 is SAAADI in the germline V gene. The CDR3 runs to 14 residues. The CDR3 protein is CASSNQLANYGYTF. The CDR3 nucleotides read TGCGCCAGCAGCAACCAACTAGCTAACTATGGCTACACCTTC.

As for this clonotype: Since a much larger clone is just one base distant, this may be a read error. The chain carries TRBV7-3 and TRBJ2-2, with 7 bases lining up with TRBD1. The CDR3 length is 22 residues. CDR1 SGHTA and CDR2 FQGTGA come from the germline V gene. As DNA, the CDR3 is TGTGCCGGCAGCCTAAGGGGATGGAACAGGGGTCCCTCTCTACCAAACGCCGGGGAGCTGTTTTTT. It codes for CAGSLRGWNRGPSLPNAGELFF.

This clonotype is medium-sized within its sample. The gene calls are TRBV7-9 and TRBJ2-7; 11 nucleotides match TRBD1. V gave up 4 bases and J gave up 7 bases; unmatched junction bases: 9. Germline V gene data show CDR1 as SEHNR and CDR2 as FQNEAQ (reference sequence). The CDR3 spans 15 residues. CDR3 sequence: CASSSRLGTGGEQYF. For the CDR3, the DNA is TGTGCCAGCAGCTCGCGCCTAGGGACAGGGGGTGAGCAGTACTTC.

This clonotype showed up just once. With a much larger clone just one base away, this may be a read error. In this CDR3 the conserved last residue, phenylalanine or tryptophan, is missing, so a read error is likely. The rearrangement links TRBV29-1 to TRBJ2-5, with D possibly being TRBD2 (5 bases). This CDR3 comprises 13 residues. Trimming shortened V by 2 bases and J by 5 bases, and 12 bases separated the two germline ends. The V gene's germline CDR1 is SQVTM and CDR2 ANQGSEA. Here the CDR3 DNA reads TGCAGCGTTGAAATGAGGGTTACGGAGACCCAGTACCTC. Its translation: CSVEMRVTETQYL.

This chain's CDR3 is CASTPLEVGMNTEAFF. In nucleotides, the CDR3 is TGTGCCAGCACCCCGTTGGAGGTCGGAATGAACACTGAAGCTTTCTTT. This rearrangement joins TRBV6-5 to TRBJ1-1; unclear D gene. The CDR3 is 16 amino acids. Germline V gives CDR1 MNHEY, CDR2 SVGAGI. The V gene lost 7 bases and the J gene lost 0 bases, with 18 bases spanning the gap.

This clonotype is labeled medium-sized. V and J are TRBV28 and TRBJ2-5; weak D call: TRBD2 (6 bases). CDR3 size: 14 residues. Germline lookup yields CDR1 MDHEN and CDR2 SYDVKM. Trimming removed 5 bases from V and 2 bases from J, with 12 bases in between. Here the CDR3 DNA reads TGTGCCAGCAGTGATACCGGGACTCAAGAGACCCAGTACTTC. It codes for CASSDTGTQETQYF.

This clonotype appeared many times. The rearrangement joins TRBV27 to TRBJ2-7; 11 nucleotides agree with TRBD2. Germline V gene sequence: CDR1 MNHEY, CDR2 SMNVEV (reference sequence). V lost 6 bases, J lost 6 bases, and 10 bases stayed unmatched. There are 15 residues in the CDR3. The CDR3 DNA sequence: TGTGCCAGCAGGCCCGTATTAGCGGGAGGGCGCGAGCAGTACTTC. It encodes CASRPVLAGGREQYF.

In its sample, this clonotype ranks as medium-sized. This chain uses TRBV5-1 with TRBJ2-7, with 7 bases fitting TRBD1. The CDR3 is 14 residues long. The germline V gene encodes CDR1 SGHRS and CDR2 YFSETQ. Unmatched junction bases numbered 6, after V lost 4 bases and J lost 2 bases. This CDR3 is CASSQPGQTYEQYF. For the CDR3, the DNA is TGCGCCAGCAGCCAGCCGGGACAGACCTACGAGCAGTACTTC.